This TCR beta chain was identified during a study of blood T cell repertoires in COVID-19 (dated by TCRdb to the early 2020s). The study in broad terms: Samples covering the acute and convalescent phases of COVID-19 were provided by collaborators in the United States, Italy and Spain. The prospective study material was composed of cDNA or gDNA derived from T cells, B-cell-depleted T cells, or PBMCs. Subjects who had been exposed to COVID-19, were actively infected with it, or had recovered from it provided the deeply sampled blood TCRbeta repertoires that made up the dataset. A freely available public database, intended as a resource for researchers studying the immune response to SARS-CoV-2, is where the repertoires were released. Samples were obtained from the ongoing ImmuneRACE study (first 160 participants) and from 1,254 subjects provided by 6 global collaborators. A de-identified subject ID, COVID-19 status, age in years and sex were almost always included in the sample metadata. Where available, HLA class I and class II types were taken from metadata supplied by the sample provider and were not determined by assay-based typing.

TCRbeta CDR3 regions were amplified from genomic DNA by means of the immunoSEQ Assay, a bias-controlled multiplex PCR. The study's processing was this. Nucleated cell counts per sample were estimated from amplification of reference gene primers within the assay. To quantify the absolute abundance of each unique TCRbeta CDR3 rearrangement, sequence reads were collapsed and filtered. Productive Simpson clonality was computed per sample as the square root of Simpson's diversity index over productive rearrangements. The immuneACCESS repertoire file appears here via TCRdb, limited to in-frame rearrangements. These files lack a portion of the clones; in checked studies, under half of the deficit traces to unresolved V genes, and the cause of the others is not known. The DNA gave D and trimming, while V, J and clone size come from that table. This sample holds approximately 97,000 clones; less than 95% were observed only once. 1.5% to 2% of the sample rests with the top ten.

Study-wide conclusions, independent of this receptor: How much clinical and demographic metadata was included differed by source and by participant, and the metadata was provided uncurated.

With respect to this clone: The antigen this receptor binds is unknown. Per-nucleotide qualities are absent, and no much larger clonotype sits a single base away.

Whole blood was collected in K2EDTA tubes by collaborating institutions according to the institutions' own protocols. Collaborator samples were shipped for TCRbeta analysis as frozen whole blood, isolated PBMCs, or DNA extracted from either sample type. Spanning cysteine to phenylalanine, the CDR3 consists of 13 amino acids. The only DNA kept is the CDR3, 39 bases in frame from the first base. From the germline V gene, CDR1 is MNHEY and CDR2 is SVGAGI. Deletion took 2 bases off V and 6 bases off J, with a span of 10 bases between the germline ends. Here the chain combines TRBV6-5 and TRBJ1-1; no D gene can be assigned with confidence. The sequenced material came from peripheral blood. The sequence was collected from a man between 60 and 70 years old with acute or convalescent COVID-19. The nucleotides read TGTGCCAGCAGTTACCGAGGCGGGGCTGAAGCTTTCTTT. This translates into CASSYRGGAEAFF.